The source of this T cell receptor beta chain is a study of CD8 T cells in Susac syndrome. Trimming took 5 bases from V and 2 from J; bases not matched to a gene: 7. The CDR3 is made up of 17 amino acids. Germline V gene lookup returns CDR1 SGHVS and CDR2 FNYEAQ. RNA was extracted with the RNeasy kit, and a quantity of roughly 0.5 to 1 ug was reverse transcribed using random hexamers. TCRdb redid the calling of the immunoSEQ multiplex PCR reads with MiXCR, one entry per CDR3 protein. The data contain 90,000 to 150,000 distinct CDR3 sequences, approximately 93% of them singletons. This rearrangement joins TRBV7-6 to TRBJ2-5; TRBD2 aligns across 14 bases. Sequencing was done on a sample of CD4+ T cells from PBMCs. The TCR originated in a human donor with multiple sclerosis. CDR3 residues: CASSQRGLAGGQETQYF. The CDR3 bases are TGTGCCAGCAGCCAGCGAGGACTAGCGGGGGGACAAGAGACCCAGTACTTC.